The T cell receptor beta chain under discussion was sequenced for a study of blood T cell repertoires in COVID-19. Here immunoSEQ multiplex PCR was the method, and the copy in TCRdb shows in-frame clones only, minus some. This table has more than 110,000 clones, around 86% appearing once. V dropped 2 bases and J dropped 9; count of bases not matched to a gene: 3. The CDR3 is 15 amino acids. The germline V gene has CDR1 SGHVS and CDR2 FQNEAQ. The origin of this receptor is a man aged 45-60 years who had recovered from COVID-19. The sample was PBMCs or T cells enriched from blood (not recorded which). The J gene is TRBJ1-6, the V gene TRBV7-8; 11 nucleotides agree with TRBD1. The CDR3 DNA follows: TGTGCCAGCAGCTTACAAGGGACAGGGGGTTCACCCCTCCACTTT. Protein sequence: CASSLQGTGGSPLHF.